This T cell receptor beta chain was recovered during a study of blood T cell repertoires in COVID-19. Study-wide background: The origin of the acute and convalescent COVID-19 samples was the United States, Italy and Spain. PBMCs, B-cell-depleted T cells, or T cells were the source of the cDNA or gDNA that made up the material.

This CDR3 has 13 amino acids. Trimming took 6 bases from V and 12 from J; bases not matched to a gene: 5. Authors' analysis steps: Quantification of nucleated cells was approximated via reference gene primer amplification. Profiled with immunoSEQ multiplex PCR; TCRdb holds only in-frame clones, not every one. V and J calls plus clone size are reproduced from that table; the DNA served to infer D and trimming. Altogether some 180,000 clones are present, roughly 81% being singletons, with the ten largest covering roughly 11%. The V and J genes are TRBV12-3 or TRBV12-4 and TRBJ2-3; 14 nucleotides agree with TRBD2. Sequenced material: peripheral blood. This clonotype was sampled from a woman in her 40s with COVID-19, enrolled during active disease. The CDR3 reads CASRGTSGSTQYF. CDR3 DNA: TGTGCCAGCAGGGGGACTAGCGGGAGTACACAGTATTTT.